This T cell receptor beta chain originates from a study of blood T cells in healthy people across ages. Study-level findings and limits: Strongly correlated with naive T cell percentage was TCR beta diversity. Investigators treated diversity estimates from one million T cells as underestimates.

This clonotype has a handful of counts. The antigen is unknown. Together with a sample-barcoded 5' primer, a J-beta primer mix was included in a second PCR lasting roughly 7 to 11 cycles. TCRdb recomputed calls from the 5' RACE reads with MiXCR, one row per CDR3 protein. The table records fewer than 900,000 distinct CDR3 sequences, 35% to 40% of them present only once. The sequence was obtained from a man between 18 and 29 years old in good health. The sequenced sample consisted of blood.

The CDR3 spells CAIRGEGPQHF. The CDR3 DNA is TGTGCCATCAGGGGAGAGGGGCCCCAGCATTTT. The chain employs TRBV10-3 and TRBJ1-5; D is uncertain. The V and J ends lost 6 bases and 9 bases respectively, with 9 bases between them. Germline assignment: CDR1 ENHRY and CDR2 SYGVKD. The CDR3 runs 11 residues.